This T cell receptor beta chain was retrieved from a study of cytomegalovirus exposure and HLA in healthy donors. Germline CDR1 SGHNT, CDR2 YENEEA. Trimming took 2 bases from V and 9 from J; bases not matched to a gene: 9. CDR3 length: 16 residues. Use of 60 Vbeta and 13 Jbeta primers characterized the PCR. The protocol was immunoSEQ multiplex PCR, while the TCRdb copy is restricted to in-frame clones and leaves out a portion. The sample records some 180,000 clones, 8.5% to 10% being singletons. The clonotype originates from a woman between 25 and 40 years old in good health and CMV-seropositive. Sequenced material: PBMCs. V is TRBV11-3 and J is TRBJ2-1, with TRBD2 identical over 11 bases. The CDR3 is CASSLSEASGRSEQFF. The CDR3, as DNA: TGTGCCAGCAGCTTATCCGAGGCTAGCGGGAGGAGTGAGCAGTTCTTC.